Each of the 18 T cell receptor beta chains below was sequenced from the same sample in a study of beta chain features in type 1 diabetes (dated by TCRdb to the late 2010s). Library method: the immunoSEQ multiplex PCR assay. All of the isolated RNA was reverse transcribed with the High Capacity cDNA Reverse Transcription Kit, so expressed TCRB transcripts were sequenced. TCRdb obtained this table from immuneACCESS and retained in-frame rearrangements with V and J assigned. These tables miss some clones; where compared with another copy, unresolved V genes account for less than half of the shortfall, and the remainder is unexplained. The sample data list about 240,000 clones, and 25% to 30% of these were observed just once. Jointly, the top ten make up 4% of the sample. Source material: central memory CD4+ T cells from blood. The source is a man aged 25 to 40 in good health.

This clone was detected only a few times. The gene calls are TRBV5-6 and TRBJ2-3; the match to TRBD1 covers 11 bases. CDR3 size: 16 residues. After removal of 4 bases from V and 6 bases from J, the junction contained 10 bases not matched to a gene. Germline CDR1 SGHDT, CDR2 YYEEEE. The CDR3 DNA follows: TGTGCCAGCAGCCAGAGAAGGACAGGGGGCATGGATACGCAGTATTTT. This encodes CASSQRRTGGMDTQYF.

About this clone: The same CDR3 is also encoded by other DNA sequences in this sample. The chain has TRBV6-5 and TRBJ2-3; TRBD1 matches 7 bases. Per germline, CDR1 MNHEY and CDR2 SVGAGI. V lost 5 bases, J lost 7 bases, and 3 bases stayed unmatched. This CDR3 has 12 residues. The CDR3 is CASSTTGNTQYF. CDR3 sequence (DNA): TGTGCCAGCAGTACGACAGGGAATACGCAGTATTTT.

In this sample, this clone turned up a few times. This rearrangement joins TRBV11-2 to TRBJ2-3, with 8 bases that match TRBD1. Per germline, CDR1 SGHAT and CDR2 FQNNGV. The CDR3 is 15 residues long. The junction had 4 bases not matched to a gene; V was cut back by 4 bases and J by 1 base. In DNA, the CDR3 is TGTGCCAGCAGCTCGACAGGGGTGGGCACAGATACGCAGTATTTT. Amino acids: CASSSTGVGTDTQYF.

The rearrangement links TRBV9 to TRBJ1-1; TRBD1 might be the D (5 bases). Germline V gene lookup returns CDR1 SGDLS and CDR2 YYNGEE. The CDR3 has 13 amino acids. V lost 4 bases and J lost 4, with 11 bases in between. The CDR3 region is CASSPLTVTEAFF. CDR3 bases: TGTGCCAGCAGCCCACTGACAGTCACTGAAGCTTTCTTT.

V usage is TRBV5-1 and J usage is TRBJ1-5; D unresolved. Trimming took 0 bases from V and 2 from J, leaving 9 bases between them. This CDR3 region has 15 residues. Germline CDR1 and CDR2: SGHRS and YFSETQ. CDR3 region: CASSLGEEGNQPQHF. The CDR3 DNA reads as TGCGCCAGCAGCTTGGGGGAAGAGGGCAATCAGCCCCAGCATTTT.

This clone has only a few counts. The DNA for the CDR3 is TGCGCCAGCAGCCAAGATCGATCGAACTACAATGAGCAGTTCTTC. As protein: CASSQDRSNYNEQFF. V is TRBV4-3 and J is TRBJ2-1; D is unresolved. The CDR3 is made up of 15 amino acids. Trimming shortened V by 0 bases and J by 3 bases, and 9 bases separated the two germline ends. Germline-derived CDR1 and CDR2 are LGHNA and YSLEER.

This clone was seen a few times. V and J are TRBV28 and TRBJ2-2, with D maybe TRBD2 (6 bases). The CDR3 totals 15 residues. In germline, CDR1 is MDHEN, CDR2 SYDVKM. The ends were cut back, 5 bases at V and 0 bases at J, with 10 bases in the middle. CDR3 residues: CASSTGGANTGELFF. The CDR3 DNA sequence: TGTGCCAGCAGTACCGGAGGGGCGAACACCGGGGAGCTGTTTTTT.

Note on this clone: This sequence may be a read error, since a much larger clone differs from it by one base. The V call is TRBV30, the J call TRBJ2-7, with unresolved D. This CDR3 comprises 12 residues. From germline, CDR1 is GTSNPN and CDR2 SVGIG (reference sequence). Trimming pared 2 bases from V and 3 bases from J, leaving 8 bases between. The CDR3 loop reads CAWSSRLYEQYF. CDR3 nucleotides: TGTGCCTGGAGTAGCCGGCTCTACGAGCAGTACTTC.

In its sample, this clone was seen many times. The chain is built from TRBV6-5 and TRBJ2-2; D ambiguous. The V gene's germline CDR1 is MNHEY and CDR2 SVGAGI. V dropped 6 bases and J dropped 3 bases, with 11 bases sitting between them. The length of the CDR3 is 14 residues. CDR3 nucleotide sequence: TGTGCCAGCAGACTGGATGGGGACACCGGGGAGCTGTTTTTT. Residues: CASRLDGDTGELFF.

This clone was observed a handful of times. V gene TRBV11-3 combines with J gene TRBJ2-1; D possibly corresponds to TRBD1 (5 bases). Germline V lookup: CDR1 SGHNT, CDR2 YENEEA. The CDR3 consists of 12 residues. The V end lost 4 bases, the J end lost 10 bases, and 11 bases lay between the germline ends. The CDR3 DNA is TGTGCCAGCAGCTCAGACAGCAGAGAGCAGTTCTTC. As protein: CASSSDSREQFF. Drawing the rest from reference TRBV11-3 and TRBJ2-1, the complete variable domain is EAGVVQSPRYKIIEKKQPVAFWCNPISGHNTLYWYLQNLGQGPELLIRYENEEAVDDSQLPKDRFSAERLKGVDSTLKIQPAELGDSAVYLCASSSDSREQFFGPGTRLTVL.

In its sample, this clone was seen a few times. The J gene is TRBJ2-3, the V gene TRBV6-5; D is perhaps TRBD2 (5 bases). The CDR3 spans 15 residues. Germline-derived CDR1 and CDR2 are MNHEY and SVGAGI. V shed 2 bases and J shed 6 bases, with 15 bases lying between them. In DNA, the CDR3 is TGTGCCAGCAGTTACATCCTAGCCGCTCCGGATACGCAGTATTTT. As protein: CASSYILAAPDTQYF.

A few counts support this clone. The V and J genes are TRBV2 and TRBJ2-4; D might be TRBD1 (5 bases). Germline CDR1 and CDR2: SNHLY and FYNNEI. V gave up 5 bases and J gave up 9 bases, with 14 bases separating them. The CDR3 contains 13 residues. Here the CDR3 DNA reads TGTGCCAGCAGTCCGGGCCAGCAGGGCATTCAGTACTTC. Translating it yields CASSPGQQGIQYF.

This clone was counted a few times. The chain combines TRBV7-2 with TRBJ2-1; 9 bases fit TRBD2. Losses at the gene ends were 5 bases for V and 2 bases for J; bases not matched to a gene: 4. Germline-derived CDR1 and CDR2 are SGHTA and FQGNSA. The CDR3 has 15 amino acids. CDR3 sequence (DNA): TGTGCCAGCAGCGCCCGCGGGGGGGCCTACAATGAGCAGTTCTTC. Protein: CASSARGGAYNEQFF.

This clone was counted only a few times. This chain connects TRBV5-1 to TRBJ2-2, with TRBD2 matching over 8 bases. V shed 0 bases, J shed 6 bases, and the junction held 4 bases outside the gene matches. Germline assignment: CDR1 SGHRS and CDR2 YFSETQ. CDR3 size: 15 residues. CDR3 residues: CASSLVTSVPGELFF. DNA of the CDR3: TGCGCCAGCAGCTTGGTGACTAGCGTTCCCGGGGAGCTGTTTTTT.

DNA of the CDR3: TGCGCCAGCAGCCAAGGGGCGAAAAGCACAGATACGCAGTATTTT. Amino acid sequence: CASSQGAKSTDTQYF. The J gene is TRBJ2-3, the V gene TRBV5-1; tentatively, D is TRBD1 (5 bases). The CDR3 is made up of 15 amino acids. Germline CDR1 SGHRS, CDR2 YFSETQ. Trimming took 4 bases from V and 0 from J, leaving 12 bases between them. Based on the CDR3 plus reference TRBV5-1 and TRBJ2-3, the full variable domain is KAGVTQTPRYLIKTRGQQVTLSCSPISGHRSVSWYQQTPGQGLQFLFEYFSETQRNKGNFPGRFSGRQFSNSRSEMNVSTLELGDSALYLCASSQGAKSTDTQYFGPGTRLTVL.

The V gene is TRBV7-2, the J gene TRBJ2-3; 8 bases match TRBD2. Germline CDR1 reads SGHTA; CDR2 reads FQGNSA. The CDR3 covers 13 residues. The ends lost 2 bases at V and 5 bases at J; junction bases unmatched: 0. In DNA form, the CDR3 reads TGTGCCAGCAGCTTAAGCGGGAGAGATACGCAGTATTTT. Translated, it gives CASSLSGRDTQYF.

This chain's CDR3 is CASSKELTDGNQPQHF. DNA of the CDR3: TGTGCCAGCAGCAAAGAGCTCACAGACGGCAATCAGCCCCAGCATTTT. The chain carries TRBV21-1 and TRBJ1-5; the D segment call TRBD1 is taken from the table without a DNA check. TRBV21-1 is reported as a pseudogene. There are 16 residues in the CDR3.

This clone was detected a few times. This chain links TRBV7-9 with TRBJ2-1; 8 bases fit TRBD1. The V gene's germline CDR1 is SEHNR and CDR2 FQNEAQ (reference sequence). The ends lost 5 bases at V and 9 bases at J; junction bases unmatched: 9. This CDR3 has 14 residues. The CDR3 nucleotides are TGTGCCAGCAGCCCGGACAGGGAATTTGGTGAGCAGTTCTTC. Translating gives CASSPDREFGEQFF.